The 17 T cell receptor beta chains below come from one sample, sequenced in a study of T cells in Graves' hyperthyroidism and ophthalmopathy. Regions amplified from RNA transcripts were the TCR beta CDR3 regions. TCR CDR3 regions were first amplified by RT-PCR with HTBI primers. TCRdb called the multiplex PCR reads again in MiXCR, with one record for every CDR3 protein. The profile shows around 540,000 distinct CDR3 sequences, 15% to 20% of them singletons. Sequenced sample: blood. The receptors come from a woman aged 30 to 39 with Graves' ophthalmopathy.

A few counts support this clonotype. The chain couples TRBV27 to TRBJ2-3, with D unclear. CDR3 length: 13 amino acids. Trimming removed 7 bases at V and 1 base at J, with 9 bases between. CDR1 is MNHEY, CDR2 SMNVEV, per germline (reference sequence). CDR3 amino acids: CASKKRGTDTQYF. CDR3 DNA: TGTGCCAGCAAGAAACGCGGCACAGATACGCAGTATTTT.

The sample holds a few counts of this clonotype. The junction and the germline gene differ at one end; a read error may be behind it. This chain joins TRBV5-5 and TRBJ2-7; perhaps D is TRBD1 or TRBD2 (6 bases each). Looked up from germline, CDR1 is SGHKS and CDR2 is YYEKEE (reference sequence). The CDR3 covers 18 residues. The CDR3 sequence: CASSPQEFRGAKSYEQYF. DNA of the CDR3: TGCGCCAGCAGCCCCCAAGAGTTTAGGGGGGCGAAGTCCTACGAGCAGTACTTC.

The V and J genes are TRBV5-1 and TRBJ2-2, with 7 nucleotides matching TRBD1. The CDR3 has 16 amino acids. Germline V gene lookup returns CDR1 SGHRS and CDR2 YFSETQ. With 4 bases clipped from V and 4 bases from J, the junction kept 10 bases outside the gene matches. CDR3 DNA: TGCGCCAGCAGCCGTACAACAGGGGCGGGCACCGGGGAGCTGTTTTTT. Amino acid sequence: CASSRTTGAGTGELFF.

This clonotype was seen many times. The chain employs TRBV20-1 and TRBJ2-1; TRBD2 agrees at 10 bases. Germline V CDR1 and CDR2: DFQATT, SNEGSKA (reference sequence). The CDR3 runs to 16 residues. V was clipped by 7 bases and J by 9 bases; unmatched bases: 18. Here the CDR3 DNA reads TGCAGTGTAGTCCTAGCGGGAGTCTCTGTACAGGGTGAGCAGTTCTTC. Its protein product is CSVVLAGVSVQGEQFF.

This chain joins TRBV10-3 and TRBJ2-3, with D perhaps assigned TRBD1 or TRBD2 (6 bases each). Per the germline V gene, CDR1 is ENHRY and CDR2 is SYGVKD. V was pared by 2 bases and J by 3 bases, with 12 bases between. CDR3 length: 15 amino acids. The CDR3 sequence is CAISEPGAGTDTQYF. CDR3 DNA sequence: TGTGCCATCAGTGAGCCGGGGGCGGGGACAGATACGCAGTATTTT.

This clonotype was seen once. The chain employs TRBV29-1 and TRBJ2-3, with D unclear. V shed 3 bases and J shed 8 bases, with 9 bases lying between them. This CDR3 contains 11 residues. The germline CDR1 and CDR2 sequences are SQVTM and ANQGSEA. The CDR3 DNA is TGCAGCGTTGAGCTATCCGGTACGCAGTATTTT. Encoded protein: CSVELSGTQYF.

The table lists this clonotype with many counts. The V gene is TRBV20-1, the J gene TRBJ2-1, with TRBD2 matching 9 bases. V lost 4 bases to trimming and J lost 4 bases; unmatched junction nucleotides: 5. Germline lookup yields CDR1 DFQATT and CDR2 SNEGSKA (reference sequence). CDR3 length: 14 amino acids. CDR3 DNA: TGCAGTGCTACGGAGCGGGGGGTTTACAATGAGCAGTTCTTC. This gives the protein CSATERGVYNEQFF.

This clonotype was counted ten times or more. The chain has TRBV7-8 and TRBJ1-1; D is perhaps TRBD1 (6 bases). Germline loops: CDR1 SGHVS, CDR2 FQNEAQ. V was pared by 5 bases and J by 1 base, with 20 bases between. CDR3 length: 17 residues. This chain's CDR3 is CASSQYHRQEPNTEAFF. The CDR3 bases are TGTGCCAGCAGCCAATATCATAGACAGGAACCGAACACTGAAGCTTTCTTT. The entire variable domain, with the rest obtained from reference TRBV7-8 and TRBJ1-1, is as follows: GAGVSQSPRYKVAKRGQDVALRCDPISGHVSLFWYQQALGQGPEFLTYFQNEAQLDKSGLPSDRFFAERPEGSVSTLKIQRTQQEDSAVYLCASSQYHRQEPNTEAFFGQGTRLTVV.

The J gene is TRBJ1-1, the V gene TRBV5-6; a weak D match, TRBD1 (6 bases). From germline, CDR1 is SGHDT and CDR2 YYEEEE. The CDR3 runs 14 residues. The V gene lost 3 bases and the J gene lost 6 bases, with 15 bases spanning the gap. CDR3 protein: CASSWGRGWAEAFF. The CDR3 region has the DNA TGTGCCAGCAGCTGGGGGCGAGGTTGGGCTGAAGCTTTCTTT.

The sample holds many counts of this clonotype. The V call is TRBV12-3 or TRBV12-4, the J call TRBJ1-1; TRBD1 might be the D (5 bases). Trimming pared 2 bases from V and 5 bases from J, leaving 15 bases between. The CDR3 is 15 amino acids. Here the CDR3 reads CASSLSIGGGTEAFF. The CDR3 nucleotides read TGTGCCAGCAGTTTAAGCATCGGCGGGGGGACTGAAGCTTTCTTT.

The J gene is TRBJ1-6, the V gene TRBV20-1; 7 bases line up with TRBD1. The V gene end was trimmed by 3 bases and the J gene end by 5 bases; junction bases not matched to a gene: 7. Germline lookup yields CDR1 DFQATT and CDR2 SNEGSKA (reference sequence). The CDR3 length is 15 residues. In DNA, the CDR3 is TGCAGTGCTAGCCGGGACAGAGTCAATAATTCACCCCTCCACTTT. Translation gives CSASRDRVNNSPLHF.

This clonotype was seen ten or more times. The chain couples TRBV12-3 or TRBV12-4 to TRBJ2-5; D gene unclear. This CDR3 spans 13 amino acids. The V end was cut by 3 bases, the J end by 2 bases, with 7 bases between. The CDR3, as DNA: TGTGCCAGCAGTTTTAAGGTTCAAGAGACCCAGTACTTC. It specifies CASSFKVQETQYF.

The table lists this clonotype with many counts. The V gene is TRBV2, the J gene TRBJ2-3; 9 bases agree with TRBD2. Germline lookup yields CDR1 SNHLY and CDR2 FYNNEI. CDR3 length equals 15 residues. J lost 4 bases, V lost 4 bases, and 6 bases had no gene match. The CDR3 bases are TGTGCCAGCAGTGTGGATAGCGGGAGTGCAGATACGCAGTATTTT. Amino acid sequence: CASSVDSGSADTQYF.

This clonotype appeared many times. CDR3 region: CASSYTSGTASTDTQYF. CDR3 nucleotide sequence: TGTGCCAGCAGTTACACCTCCGGGACAGCCAGCACAGATACGCAGTATTTT. The J gene is TRBJ2-3, the V gene TRBV6-5; TRBD1 matches at 7 bases. Per the germline V gene, CDR1 is MNHEY and CDR2 is SVGAGI. The V and J ends lost 2 bases and 0 bases, in that order; junction bases with no gene match: 8. The CDR3 sequence is 17 residues long.

At least ten counts were recorded for this clonotype. The chain links TRBV27 to TRBJ2-7, with D possibly matching TRBD2 (5 bases). Germline CDR1 and CDR2: MNHEY and SMNVEV (reference sequence). The V and J ends lost 5 bases and 0 bases respectively, with 11 bases between them. The CDR3 has 14 residues. CDR3 amino acids: CASSKAGSSYEQYF. Written as DNA, the CDR3 is TGTGCCAGCAGTAAGGCGGGTAGCTCCTACGAGCAGTACTTC.

In this sample, this clonotype turned up many times. J is TRBJ1-1 and V is TRBV30; D might be TRBD1 (5 bases). The CDR3 loop spans 16 amino acids. Trimming removed 3 bases at V and 1 base at J, with 18 bases between. Germline CDR1 reads GTSNPN; CDR2 reads SVGIG (reference sequence). The CDR3 is CAWSRGQGGPNTEAFF. The CDR3 DNA sequence: TGTGCCTGGAGCCGAGGGCAGGGAGGGCCGAACACTGAAGCTTTCTTT.

This clonotype was picked up a small number of times. The rearrangement links TRBV28 to TRBJ1-5, with D perhaps TRBD1 (6 bases). The V gene's germline CDR1 is MDHEN and CDR2 SYDVKM. This CDR3 contains 14 residues. V lost 7 bases to trimming and J lost 1 base, with 11 bases between them. CDR3 sequence (DNA): TGTGCCAGCACCGGAAGGGGGAGCAATCAGCCCCAGCATTTT. Its protein product is CASTGRGSNQPQHF.